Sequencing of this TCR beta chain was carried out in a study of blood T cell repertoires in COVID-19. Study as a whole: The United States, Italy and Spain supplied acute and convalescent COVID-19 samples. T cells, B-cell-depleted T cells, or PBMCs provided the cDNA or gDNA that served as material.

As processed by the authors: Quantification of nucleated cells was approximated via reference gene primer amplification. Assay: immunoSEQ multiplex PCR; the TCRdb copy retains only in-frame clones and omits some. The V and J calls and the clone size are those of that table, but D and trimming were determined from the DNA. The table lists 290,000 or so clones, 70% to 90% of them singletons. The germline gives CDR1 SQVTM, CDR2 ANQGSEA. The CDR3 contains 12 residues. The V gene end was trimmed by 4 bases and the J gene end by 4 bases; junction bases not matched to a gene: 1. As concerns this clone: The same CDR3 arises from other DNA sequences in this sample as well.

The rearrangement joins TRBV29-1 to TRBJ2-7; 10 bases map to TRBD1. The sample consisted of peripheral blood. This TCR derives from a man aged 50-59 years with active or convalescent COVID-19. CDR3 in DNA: TGCAGCGTTGGGACAGGGGGGTACGAGCAGTACTTC. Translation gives CSVGTGGYEQYF.